What follows are 27 T cell receptor beta chains derived from one specimen sequenced in a study of blood T cells in healthy people across ages. A J-beta primer mix and a sample-barcoded 5' primer were used in a second PCR of roughly 7 to 12 cycles. TCRdb reprocessed the 5' RACE reads via MiXCR and lists one record per CDR3 protein. The data show about 1,500,000 distinct CDR3 sequences, roughly 30% seen once. The sample was blood. Receptors were obtained from a woman in her twenties or thirties in good health.

In this sample, this clonotype turned up a few times. The rearrangement links TRBV20-1 to TRBJ2-1, with D possibly TRBD2 on 5 matching bases. This CDR3 has 14 amino acids. V was pared by 5 bases and J by 4 bases, with 15 bases between. Per the germline V gene, CDR1 is DFQATT and CDR2 is SNEGSKA (reference sequence). The CDR3 bases are TGCAGTGCTTGGGCGTGGACTTCGTACAATGAGCAGTTCTTC. Protein product: CSAWAWTSYNEQFF.

This clonotype was detected only a few times. The chain joins TRBV6-6 to TRBJ1-5; D might be TRBD1 (5 bases). Trimming cost V 7 bases and J 7 bases, with 11 bases left between them. Germline CDR1 reads MNHNY; CDR2 reads SVGAGI (reference sequence). The CDR3 loop spans 12 amino acids. CDR3 bases: TGTGCCAGCAATGGGGGAGGGCAGCCCCAGCATTTT. Its translation is CASNGGGQPQHF.

In its sample, this clonotype was seen a few times. The chain is built from TRBV15 and TRBJ1-4; the match to TRBD1 covers 7 bases. Germline CDR1 reads LNHNV; CDR2 reads YYDKDF (reference sequence). With 0 bases clipped from V and 8 bases from J, the junction kept 6 bases outside the gene matches. The length of the CDR3 is 15 residues. In DNA form, the CDR3 reads TGTGCCACCAGCAGAGATACAGGGGTTAGGGAAAAACTGTTTTTT. It is translated as CATSRDTGVREKLFF. Based on the CDR3 plus reference TRBV15 and TRBJ1-4, the full variable domain is DAMVIQNPRYQVTQFGKPVTLSCSQTLNHNVMYWYQQKSSQAPKLLFHYYDKDFNNEADTPDNFQSRRPNTSFCFLDIRSPGLGDTAMYLCATSRDTGVREKLFFGSGTQLSVL.

J is TRBJ2-2 and V is TRBV5-1, with 8 bases aligning to TRBD2. V was pared by 4 bases and J by 5 bases, with 10 bases of the junction left unmatched. The CDR3 loop spans 16 amino acids. CDR1 is SGHRS, CDR2 YFSETQ, per germline. The DNA for the CDR3 is TGCGCCAGCAGCGACTTAGCGGGGAAGCGAACCGGGGAGCTGTTTTTT. It specifies CASSDLAGKRTGELFF.

This chain connects TRBV12-3 or TRBV12-4 to TRBJ1-2; tentative D call: TRBD1 (5 bases). The CDR3 has 14 amino acids. V gave up 6 bases and J gave up 2 bases, with 13 bases separating them. CDR3 loop: CASSGAVLNYGYTF. The DNA of the CDR3 is TGTGCCAGCAGCGGGGCAGTTTTAAACTATGGCTACACCTTC.

In regard to this clonotype: A much larger clone differs by one base, so this may be a read error. The rearrangement uses TRBV5-5 and TRBJ2-2; D gene ambiguous. The CDR3 spans 13 residues. Germline loops: CDR1 SGHKS, CDR2 YYEKEE (reference sequence). The CDR3 sequence is CVSSFMSTGELFF. CDR3 sequence (DNA): TGTGTCAGCAGCTTTATGAGCACCGGGGAGCTGTTTTTT.

Many counts were recorded for this clonotype. This rearrangement joins TRBV12-3 or TRBV12-4 to TRBJ2-7; TRBD2 agrees at 9 bases. The trim removed 3 bases at V and 1 base at J, leaving 4 bases unmatched. CDR3 size: 15 residues. Written as DNA, the CDR3 is TGTGCCAGCAGTTTGACTAGCGGACCATCCTACGAGCAGTACTTC. This gives the protein CASSLTSGPSYEQYF.

The chain carries TRBV6-5 and TRBJ1-2; the D gene is possibly TRBD1 (5 bases). The CDR3 has 14 residues. Between the trimmed V and J ends, which lost 2 bases and 2 bases, there was a span of 9 bases. Germline values: CDR1 MNHEY, CDR2 SVGAGI. The CDR3 loop is CASSYPNRNYGYTF. The DNA of the CDR3 is TGTGCCAGCAGTTACCCGAACAGGAACTATGGCTACACCTTC.

Regarding this clonotype: With a much larger clone just one base away, this may be a read error. This sequence joins TRBV7-7 and TRBJ2-1, with 8 bases lining up with TRBD1. CDR1 and CDR2 from the germline V gene are SSHAT and FNYEAQ (reference sequence). This CDR3 has 14 amino acids. Trimming removed 5 bases from V and 13 bases from J; junction bases left unmatched: 13. The CDR3 loop is CASSQGQGQETQFF. In nucleotides, the CDR3 is TGTGCCAGCAGCCAAGGACAGGGACAAGAGACCCAGTTCTTC.

This CDR3 reads CASRVFRGEDNEQYF. In nucleotides, the CDR3 is TGTGCCAGCAGAGTTTTCAGGGGCGAGGACAATGAGCAGTACTTC. The chain couples TRBV7-9 to TRBJ2-5, with TRBD1 as a possible D gene (6 bases). V was trimmed by 6 bases and J by 11 bases, leaving 25 bases between them. This CDR3 is built from 15 residues. Germline V gene sequence: CDR1 SEHNR, CDR2 FQNEAQ (reference sequence). Drawing the rest from reference TRBV7-9 and TRBJ2-5, the complete variable domain is DTGVSQNPRHKITKRGQNVTFRCDPISEHNRLYWYRQTLGQGPEFLTYFQNEAQLEKSRLLSDRFSAERPKGSFSTLEIQRTEQGDSAMYLCASRVFRGEDNEQYFGPGTRLLVL.

This clonotype was detected only a few times. The chain links TRBV29-1 to TRBJ2-3, with 10 bases matching TRBD1. The CDR3 loop spans 14 amino acids. CDR1 and CDR2 (germline): SQVTM, ANQGSEA. With 7 bases clipped from V and 3 bases from J, the junction kept 7 bases outside the gene matches. The DNA of the CDR3 is TGCAGCGCCGGGCGACAGGGGGCTACAGATACGCAGTATTTT. Protein sequence: CSAGRQGATDTQYF.

A remark on this clonotype: A read error may produce the germline difference seen at one junction end. The gene calls are TRBV4-3 and TRBJ2-6; D is possibly TRBD1 or TRBD2 (5 bases each). Germline CDR1 is LGHNA and CDR2 is YSLEER. This CDR3 has 17 amino acids. The CDR3 spells CASSQDLGVSGANVPTF. Written as DNA, the CDR3 is TGCGCCAGCAGCCAAGATTTGGGGGTCTCTGGGGCCAACGTCCCGACTTTC.

The chain has TRBV20-1 and TRBJ2-5, with D perhaps given as TRBD1 or TRBD2 (5 bases each). CDR1 and CDR2 (germline): DFQATT, SNEGSKA (reference sequence). This CDR3 contains 15 residues. Trimming pared 6 bases from V and 1 base from J, leaving 18 bases between. CDR3 nucleotides: TGCAGTGCAAATCTTGGGGGAAACCCCCAAGAGACCCAGTACTTC. Protein sequence: CSANLGGNPQETQYF.

This clonotype was recorded a few times. The chain employs TRBV11-2 and TRBJ2-3, with a possible D match to TRBD2 (5 bases). Germline values: CDR1 SGHAT, CDR2 FQNNGV. This CDR3 region has 14 residues. V was cut by 0 bases and J by 3 bases, with 7 bases left in between. The CDR3 DNA reads TGTGCCAGCAGCTTAGATCAGCGGACAGATACGCAGTATTTT. Protein sequence: CASSLDQRTDTQYF.

This clonotype was seen many times. The rearrangement joins TRBV5-6 to TRBJ2-1; D might be TRBD1 (6 bases). CDR3 length: 14 residues. Germline CDR1 and CDR2: SGHDT and YYEEEE. The V end lost 7 bases, the J end lost 5 bases, and 16 bases lay between the germline ends. The DNA for the CDR3 is TGTGCCAGCTCACCAACGGGGACAAACAATGAGCAGTTCTTC. Residues: CASSPTGTNNEQFF.

A word on this clonotype: This may be a read error, as it is one base from a much larger clone. The CDR3 bases are TGTGCCAGCACCTTTCCTGGGGGGTCCCAGTTCTTC. As protein: CASTFPGGSQFF. This chain joins TRBV12-3 or TRBV12-4 and TRBJ2-1, with a weak D call TRBD2 (6 bases). V shed 7 bases and J shed 13 bases, with 17 bases lying between them. The CDR3 loop spans 12 amino acids.

This clonotype was detected only a few times. V is TRBV20-1 and J is TRBJ2-4, with 7 bases identical to TRBD1. CDR1 DFQATT and CDR2 SNEGSKA come from the germline V gene (reference sequence). Trimming at V came to 6 bases and at J to 5 bases, leaving 1 base not matched to a gene. This CDR3 region has 11 residues. DNA of the CDR3: TGCAGTGCCGGACAGGAAAACATTCAGTACTTC. It translates to CSAGQENIQYF.

At least ten counts were recorded for this clonotype. This chain links TRBV20-1 with TRBJ2-3; 10 bases agree with TRBD1. CDR3 length: 15 residues. Germline CDR1 and CDR2: DFQATT and SNEGSKA (reference sequence). V lost 1 base, J lost 4 bases, and 5 bases stayed unmatched. CDR3 DNA sequence: TGCAGTGCTAGAGGGGACAGGGGTGGTTCAGATACGCAGTATTTT. This translates into CSARGDRGGSDTQYF.

This clonotype was observed once. An end of the junction differs from the germline gene, which may be a read error. The V and J genes are TRBV29-1 and TRBJ2-5, with 12 bases lining up with TRBD2. CDR3 length equals 15 residues. In germline, CDR1 is SQVTM, CDR2 ANQGSEA. The CDR3 is CSVEDSRLAGEAQYF. The CDR3 bases are TGCAGCGTTGAAGATTCCCGACTAGCGGGAGAGGCCCAGTACTTC.

This clonotype was seen more than once but under ten times. The chain joins TRBV5-1 to TRBJ1-2; 7 positions match TRBD1. Trimming cost V 4 bases and J 4 bases; bases outside gene matches: 10. This CDR3 has 15 amino acids. The germline CDR1 and CDR2 sequences are SGHRS and YFSETQ. CDR3 coding DNA: TGCGCCAGCAGCCCGGGGACAGCCTCCCGCTATGGCTACACCTTC. Amino acids: CASSPGTASRYGYTF.

J is TRBJ2-3 and V is TRBV7-2; D is uncertain. Trimming took 2 bases from V and 1 from J, leaving 7 bases between them. This CDR3 is built from 14 residues. CDR1 is SGHTA and CDR2 is FQGNSA in the germline V gene. CDR3 in DNA: TGTGCCAGCAGCTTAATGCTGCGCACAGATACGCAGTATTTT. Translation gives CASSLMLRTDTQYF.

V gene TRBV7-8 combines with J gene TRBJ2-5; D remains ambiguous. The CDR3 is 17 amino acids. Per the germline V gene, CDR1 is SGHVS and CDR2 is FQNEAQ. V lost 1 base and J lost 11, with 26 bases in between. This chain's CDR3 is CASSLVRQTRTLNEQYF. CDR3 DNA: TGTGCCAGCAGCTTAGTACGGCAGACCAGAACTTTAAATGAGCAGTACTTC.

Worth noting for this clonotype: It may be a read error: a sequence one base away is much more abundant. The V call is TRBV11-2, the J call TRBJ2-5; D not certain. Germline CDR1 is SGHAT and CDR2 is FQNNGV. The CDR3 contains 12 residues. The CDR3 DNA reads as TGTGTCAGCAGCTACTCTCCGGGGACCCAGTACTTC. Translated: CVSSYSPGTQYF.

This clonotype has more than one count but fewer than ten. This chain links TRBV9 with TRBJ2-1, with D uncertain. V gave up 6 bases and J gave up 6 bases, with 16 bases separating them. Germline CDR1 and CDR2: SGDLS and YYNGEE. This CDR3 has 14 amino acids. The CDR3 is CASTRNPGPNEQFF. Written as DNA, the CDR3 is TGTGCCAGCACCCGAAATCCAGGCCCCAATGAGCAGTTCTTC.

This clonotype has a handful of counts. The chain is built from TRBV7-9 and TRBJ1-5; D gene unclear. The CDR3 covers 13 residues. V lost 1 base to trimming and J lost 5 bases, with 6 bases between them. Germline V CDR1 and CDR2: SEHNR, FQNEAQ (reference sequence). This CDR3 reads CASSLGIDQPQHF. The CDR3 region has the DNA TGTGCCAGCAGCTTAGGGATCGATCAGCCCCAGCATTTT.

This clonotype was detected only a few times. V and J are TRBV15 and TRBJ2-5; D is ambiguous. Between the trimmed V and J ends, which lost 0 bases and 6 bases, there was a span of 8 bases. CDR3 length: 13 amino acids. Germline loops: CDR1 LNHNV, CDR2 YYDKDF (reference sequence). CDR3 sequence reads: CATSRDVAQTQYF. The CDR3 nucleotides are TGTGCCACCAGCAGAGATGTGGCCCAGACCCAGTACTTC.

This clonotype occurred many times. The V gene is TRBV5-1, the J gene TRBJ2-7; TRBD1 matches at 8 bases. CDR3 length: 14 amino acids. CDR1 and CDR2 from the germline V gene are SGHRS and YFSETQ. J was trimmed by 3 bases and V by 5 bases; bases with no gene match: 7. CDR3 sequence (DNA): TGCGCCAGCAGGCCGGGACAGGAATTCTACGAGCAGTACTTC. Its translation: CASRPGQEFYEQYF. The variable domain in full, completed from reference TRBV5-1 and TRBJ2-7, reads KAGVTQTPRYLIKTRGQQVTLSCSPISGHRSVSWYQQTPGQGLQFLFEYFSETQRNKGNFPGRFSGRQFSNSRSEMNVSTLELGDSALYLCASRPGQEFYEQYFGPGTRLTVT.